This T cell receptor beta chain was recorded in a study of T-cell reconstitution after alpha-beta-depleted transplantation in children. This clonotype was found many times. What it binds is unknown. Study observations and caveats: Several hundred rapidly expanded clones from non-depleted graft cells reportedly supplied alpha-beta T cells about two months post-transplant.

The CDR3 extends over 13 amino acids. Germline values: CDR1 ENHRY, CDR2 SYGVKD. The V and J ends lost 5 bases and 2 bases respectively, with 10 bases between them. As it was prepared, the TCRbeta library received unique molecular identifiers. TCRdb reprocessed the PCR reads with MiXCR, giving one entry per CDR3 protein. The data contain more than 300,000 distinct CDR3 sequences, about a sixth of them singletons. The TCR comes from a male patient aged 2 to 9 who had a stem cell transplant for acute lymphoblastic leukemia, so the T cells may come from the graft donor. The chain carries TRBV10-3 and TRBJ2-7; possibly TRBD1 for D (6 bases). The specimen comprised PBMCs, mostly from graft donor cells, sampled 360 days after TCRalphabeta/CD19-depleted stem cell transplant. CDR3 DNA sequence: TGTGCCATCAGTCGGACAGAGCCCTACGAGCAGTACTTC. Translating gives CAISRTEPYEQYF.